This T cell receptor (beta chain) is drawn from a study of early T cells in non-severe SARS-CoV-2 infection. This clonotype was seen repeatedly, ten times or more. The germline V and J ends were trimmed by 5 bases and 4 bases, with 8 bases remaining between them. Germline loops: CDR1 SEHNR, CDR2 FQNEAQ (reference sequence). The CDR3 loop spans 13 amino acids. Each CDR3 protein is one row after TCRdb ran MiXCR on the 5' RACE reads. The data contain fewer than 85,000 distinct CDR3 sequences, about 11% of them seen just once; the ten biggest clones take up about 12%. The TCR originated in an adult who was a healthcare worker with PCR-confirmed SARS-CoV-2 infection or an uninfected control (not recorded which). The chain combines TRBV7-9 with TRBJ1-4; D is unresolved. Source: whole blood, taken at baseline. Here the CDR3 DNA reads TGTGCCAGCAGCCCGGTCCTTAATGAAAAACTGTTTTTT. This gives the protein CASSPVLNEKLFF.